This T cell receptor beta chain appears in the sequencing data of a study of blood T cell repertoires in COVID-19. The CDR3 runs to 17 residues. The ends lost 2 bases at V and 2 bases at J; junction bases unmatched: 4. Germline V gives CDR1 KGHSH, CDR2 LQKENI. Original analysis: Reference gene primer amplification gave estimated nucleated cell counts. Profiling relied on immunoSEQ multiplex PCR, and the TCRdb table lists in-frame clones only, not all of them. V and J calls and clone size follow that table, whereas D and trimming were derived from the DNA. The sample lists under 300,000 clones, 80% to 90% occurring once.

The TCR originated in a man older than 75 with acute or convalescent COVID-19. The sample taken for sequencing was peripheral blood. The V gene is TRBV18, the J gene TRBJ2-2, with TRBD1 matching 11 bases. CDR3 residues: CASSPTGQGANTGELFF. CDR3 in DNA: TGTGCCAGCTCACCAACTGGACAGGGGGCAAACACCGGGGAGCTGTTTTTT. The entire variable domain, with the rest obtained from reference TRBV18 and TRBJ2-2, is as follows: NAGVMQNPRHLVRRRGQEARLRCSPMKGHSHVYWYRQLPEEGLKFMVYLQKENIIDESGMPKERFSAEFPKEGPSILRIQQVVRGDSAAYFCASSPTGQGANTGELFFGEGSRLTVL.